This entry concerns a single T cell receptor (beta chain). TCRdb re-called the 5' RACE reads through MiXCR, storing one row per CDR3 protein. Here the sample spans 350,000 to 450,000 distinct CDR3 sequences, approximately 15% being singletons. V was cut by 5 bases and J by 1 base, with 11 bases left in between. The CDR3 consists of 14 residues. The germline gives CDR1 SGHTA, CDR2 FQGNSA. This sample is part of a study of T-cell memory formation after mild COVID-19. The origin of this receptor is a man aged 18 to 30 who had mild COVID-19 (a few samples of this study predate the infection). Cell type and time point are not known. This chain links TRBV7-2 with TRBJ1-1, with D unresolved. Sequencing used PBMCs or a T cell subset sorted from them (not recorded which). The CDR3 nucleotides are TGTGCCAGCAGCCAGAAAATCGGGAACACTGAAGCTTTCTTT. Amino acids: CASSQKIGNTEAFF.